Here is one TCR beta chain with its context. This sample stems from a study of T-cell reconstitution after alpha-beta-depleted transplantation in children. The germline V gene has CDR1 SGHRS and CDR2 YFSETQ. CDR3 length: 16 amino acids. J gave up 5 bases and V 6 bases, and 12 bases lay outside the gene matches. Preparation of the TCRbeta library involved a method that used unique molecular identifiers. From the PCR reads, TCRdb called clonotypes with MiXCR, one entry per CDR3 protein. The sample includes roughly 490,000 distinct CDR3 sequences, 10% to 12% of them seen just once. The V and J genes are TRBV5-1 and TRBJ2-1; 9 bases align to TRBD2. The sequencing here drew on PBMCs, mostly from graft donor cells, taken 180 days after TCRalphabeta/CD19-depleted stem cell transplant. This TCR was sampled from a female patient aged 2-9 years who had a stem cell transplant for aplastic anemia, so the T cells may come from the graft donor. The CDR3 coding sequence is TGCGCCAGCACCTTTTCCCAGACTAGCGGAGACAATGAGCAGTTCTTC. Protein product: CASTFSQTSGDNEQFF.